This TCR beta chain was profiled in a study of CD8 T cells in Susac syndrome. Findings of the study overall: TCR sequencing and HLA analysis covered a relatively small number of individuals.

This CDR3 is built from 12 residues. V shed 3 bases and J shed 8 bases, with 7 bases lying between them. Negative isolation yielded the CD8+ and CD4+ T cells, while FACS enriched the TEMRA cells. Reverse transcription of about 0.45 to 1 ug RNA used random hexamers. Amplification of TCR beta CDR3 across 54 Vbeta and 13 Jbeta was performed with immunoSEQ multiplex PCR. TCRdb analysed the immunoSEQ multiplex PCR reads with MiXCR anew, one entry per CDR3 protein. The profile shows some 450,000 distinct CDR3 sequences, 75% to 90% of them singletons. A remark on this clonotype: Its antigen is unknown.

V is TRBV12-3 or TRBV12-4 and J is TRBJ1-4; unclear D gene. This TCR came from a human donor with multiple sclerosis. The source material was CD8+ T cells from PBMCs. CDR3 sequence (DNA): TGTGCCAGCAGTTTTGGCAGAGAAAAACTGTTTTTT. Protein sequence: CASSFGREKLFF.